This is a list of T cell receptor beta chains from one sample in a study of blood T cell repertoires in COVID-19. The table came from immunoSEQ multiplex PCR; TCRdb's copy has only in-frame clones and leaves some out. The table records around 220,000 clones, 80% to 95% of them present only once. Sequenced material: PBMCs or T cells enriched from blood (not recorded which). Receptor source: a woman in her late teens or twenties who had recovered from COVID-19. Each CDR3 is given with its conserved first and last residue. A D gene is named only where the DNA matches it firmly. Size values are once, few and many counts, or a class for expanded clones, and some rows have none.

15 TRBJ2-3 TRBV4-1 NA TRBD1 CASSRRNRGVDTQYF TGCGCCAGCAGCCGTCGAAACAGGGGAGTGGATACGCAGTATTTT
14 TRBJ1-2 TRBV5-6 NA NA CASSTLLTSYGYTF TGTGCCAGCAGCACGCTTTTGACAAGCTATGGCTACACCTTC
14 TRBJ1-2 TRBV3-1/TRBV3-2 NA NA CASSQERRFYGYTF TGTGCCAGCAGCCAAGAAAGGAGATTCTATGGCTACACCTTC
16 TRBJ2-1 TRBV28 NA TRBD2 CASSLGLAGGPQVQFF TGTGCCAGCAGTTTGGGTTTAGCGGGAGGGCCGCAGGTGCAGTTCTTC
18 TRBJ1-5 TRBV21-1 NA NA CARRVFPGSPPGNQPQHF TGTGCCAGGCGGGTGTTCCCAGGCAGCCCGCCCGGGAATCAGCCCCAGCATTTT
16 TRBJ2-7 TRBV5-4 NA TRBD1 CASSLASGTVDYEQYF TGTGCCAGCAGCTTGGCCTCCGGGACAGTGGACTACGAGCAGTACTTC
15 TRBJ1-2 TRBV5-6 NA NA CASSPGGGGWYGYTF TGTGCCAGCTCCCCGGGCGGGGGAGGATGGTATGGCTACACCTTC
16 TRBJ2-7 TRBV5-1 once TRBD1 CASSLAPPGQGYEQYF TGCGCCAGCAGCTTGGCGCCTCCCGGACAGGGCTACGAGCAGTACTTC
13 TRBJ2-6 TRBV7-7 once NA CASSLMGANVLTF TGTGCTAGCAGTCTTATGGGGGCCAACGTCCTGACTTTC
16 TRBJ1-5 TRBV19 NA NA CASSPLLVKSHQPQHF TGTGCCAGTAGCCCCTTGTTAGTAAAATCTCATCAGCCCCAGCATTTT
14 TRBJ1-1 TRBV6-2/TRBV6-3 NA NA CASSFGLRNTEAFF TGTGCCAGCAGTTTCGGACTGCGGAACACTGAAGCTTTCTTT
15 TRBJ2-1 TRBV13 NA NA CASSLVRGPYNEQFF TGTGCCAGCAGCTTAGTCAGGGGCCCCTACAATGAGCAGTTCTTC
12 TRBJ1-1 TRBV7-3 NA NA CASSQSGAEAFF TGTGCCAGCAGTCAATCGGGGGCTGAAGCTTTCTTT
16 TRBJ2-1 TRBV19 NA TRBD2 CASRPTGLAPPGEQFF TGTGCCAGCCGACCTACGGGACTAGCACCCCCGGGGGAGCAGTTCTTC
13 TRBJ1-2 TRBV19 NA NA CASSMGAHYGYTF TGTGCCAGTAGTATGGGCGCCCACTATGGCTACACCTTC
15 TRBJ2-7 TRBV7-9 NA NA CASSFGQGGNYEQYF TGTGCCAGCAGCTTCGGGCAGGGCGGAAACTACGAGCAGTACTTC
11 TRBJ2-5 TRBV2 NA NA CASSLGGTQYF TGTGCCAGCAGCTTAGGGGGGACCCAGTACTTC
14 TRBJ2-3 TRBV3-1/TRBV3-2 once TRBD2 CASLAGGSTDTQYF TGTGCCAGCCTAGCGGGCGGGAGCACAGATACGCAGTATTTT
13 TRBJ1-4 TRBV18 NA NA CASSSGGNEKLFF TGTGCCAGCTCATCAGGAGGGAATGAAAAACTGTTTTTT
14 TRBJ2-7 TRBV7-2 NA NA CASSLQDYTYEQYF TGTGCCAGCAGCCTACAGGACTATACCTACGAGCAGTACTTC
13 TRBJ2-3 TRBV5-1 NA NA CASSSFGGATQYF TGCGCCAGCAGCTCCTTTGGGGGGGCTACGCAGTATTTT
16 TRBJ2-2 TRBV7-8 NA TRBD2 CASSLGVLAETGELFF TGTGCCAGCAGCTTAGGAGTACTAGCGGAGACCGGGGAGCTGTTTTTT
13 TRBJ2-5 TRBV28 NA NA CASSQTGPGTQYF TGTGCCAGCAGTCAGACAGGTCCAGGGACCCAGTACTTC
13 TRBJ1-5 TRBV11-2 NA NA CASSLSTDQPQHF TGTGCCAGCAGCTTATCTACAGATCAGCCCCAGCATTTT
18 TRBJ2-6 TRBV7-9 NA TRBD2 CASSLASGGVSGANVLTF TGTGCCAGCAGCTTAGCCTCTGGGGGGGTTTCTGGGGCCAACGTCCTGACTTTC
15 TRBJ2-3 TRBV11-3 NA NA CASSLVAGVTDTQYF TGTGCCAGCAGCTTAGTGGCAGGGGTGACAGATACGCAGTATTTT
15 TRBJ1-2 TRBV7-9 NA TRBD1 CASSHPGQGRNGYTF TGTGCCAGCAGCCACCCGGGACAGGGTAGGAATGGCTACACCTTC
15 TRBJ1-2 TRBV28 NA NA CASSPGGIANYGYTF TGTGCCAGCAGTCCGGGAGGGATAGCTAACTATGGCTACACCTTC
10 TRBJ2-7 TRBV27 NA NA CASSQNEQYF TGTGCCAGCAGCCAGAACGAGCAGTACTTC
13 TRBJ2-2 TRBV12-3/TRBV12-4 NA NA CASSPGAAGELFF TGTGCCAGCAGCCCCGGCGCGGCCGGGGAGCTGTTTTTT
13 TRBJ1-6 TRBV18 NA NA CASSPNPRPPLHF TGTGCCAGCTCACCAAACCCCAGGCCACCCCTCCACTTT
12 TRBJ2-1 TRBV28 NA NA CASARGSNEQFF TGTGCCAGCGCTAGGGGGAGCAATGAGCAGTTCTTC
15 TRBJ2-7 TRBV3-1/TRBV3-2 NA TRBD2 CASSHPRGGSGEQYF TGTGCCAGCAGCCACCCCCGGGGGGGCTCAGGGGAGCAGTACTTC
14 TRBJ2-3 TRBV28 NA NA CASSHGQSTDTQYF TGTGCCAGCAGCCATGGACAGAGCACAGATACGCAGTATTTT
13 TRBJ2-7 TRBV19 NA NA CASSMGQTGEQYF TGTGCCAGTAGTATGGGACAAACGGGGGAGCAGTACTTC
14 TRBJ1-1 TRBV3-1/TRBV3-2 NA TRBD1 CASSQDRQGGTAFF TGTGCCAGCAGCCAAGATAGGCAGGGGGGAACTGCTTTCTTT
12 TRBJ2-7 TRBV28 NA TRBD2 CASTAGGDEQYF TGTGCCAGCACCGCGGGAGGGGACGAGCAGTACTTC
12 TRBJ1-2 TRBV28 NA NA CASSFPAGGYTF TGTGCCAGCAGTTTCCCGGCGGGTGGCTACACCTTC
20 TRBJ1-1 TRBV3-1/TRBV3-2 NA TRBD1 CASSQIAGLTRDRGGPEAFF TGTGCCAGCAGCCAAATCGCCGGTTTGACCCGGGACAGGGGCGGCCCTGAAGCTTTCTTT
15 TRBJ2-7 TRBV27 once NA CASSGKGGQSYEQYF TGTGCCAGCAGTGGGAAGGGCGGGCAGTCCTACGAGCAGTACTTC
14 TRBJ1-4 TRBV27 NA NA CASSPREGHEKLFF TGTGCCAGCAGTCCCCGGGAGGGCCATGAAAAACTGTTTTTT
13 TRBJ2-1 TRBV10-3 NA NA CAISEYTDNEQFF TGTGCCATCAGTGAGTATACGGACAATGAGCAGTTCTTC
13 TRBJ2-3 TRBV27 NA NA CASSDLGADTQYF TGTGCCAGCAGTGACCTCGGGGCAGATACGCAGTATTTT
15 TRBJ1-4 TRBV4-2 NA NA CASSQDTRSNEKLFF TGTGCCAGCAGCCAAGATACCAGGTCTAATGAAAAACTGTTTTTT
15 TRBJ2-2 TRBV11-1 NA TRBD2 CASKRGGANTGELFF TGTGCCAGCAAGCGGGGGGGAGCGAACACCGGGGAGCTGTTTTTT
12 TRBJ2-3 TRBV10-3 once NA CAIRAPADTQYF TGTGCCATCAGAGCGCCCGCAGATACGCAGTATTTT
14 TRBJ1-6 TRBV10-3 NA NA CATDRSHGNSPLHF TGTGCCACCGACAGGAGTCACGGGAATTCACCCCTCCACTTT
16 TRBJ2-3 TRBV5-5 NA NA CASSWSLATSTDTQYF TGTGCCAGCAGCTGGTCCCTAGCGACTAGCACAGATACGCAGTATTTT
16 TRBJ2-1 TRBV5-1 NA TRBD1 CASSPPTGSLYNEQFF TGCGCCAGCAGCCCGCCGACAGGGTCCCTATACAATGAGCAGTTCTTC
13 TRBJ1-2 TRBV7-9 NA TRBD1 CASSSRDRGSYTF TGTGCCAGCAGCAGCCGGGACAGGGGAAGCTACACCTTC
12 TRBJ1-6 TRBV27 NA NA CASSPGLSPLHF TGTGCCAGCAGCCCAGGGTTATCACCCCTCCACTTT
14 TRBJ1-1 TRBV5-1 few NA CASSFQTGNTEAFF TGCGCCAGCAGCTTCCAGACAGGGAACACTGAAGCTTTCTTT